Detailed here is one T cell receptor (beta chain). This specimen belongs to a study of blood T cell repertoires in COVID-19. Overall study context: T cells, B-cell-depleted T cells, or PBMCs provided the cDNA or gDNA that served as material.

CDR3 length: 15 residues. Germline loops: CDR1 LNHNV, CDR2 YYDKDF (reference sequence). Losses at the gene ends were 3 bases for V and 6 bases for J; bases not matched to a gene: 1. In the original analysis: Nucleated cell counts were estimated from reference gene primer amplification. The repertoire was sequenced with immunoSEQ multiplex PCR; TCRdb's copy has only in-frame clones and lacks some. Clonal size and the V and J genes are those of that table, whereas D and trimming came from the DNA. This sample has about 360,000 clones, with around 82% found just once. The chain combines TRBV15 with TRBJ2-1, with TRBD2 matching over 14 bases. Specimen: peripheral blood. This sequence originates from a man under 40 with active or convalescent COVID-19. The CDR3 region is CATSRGLAGANEQFF. The CDR3 DNA reads as TGTGCCACCAGCAGGGGACTAGCGGGAGCCAATGAGCAGTTCTTC. The full variable domain, its missing parts supplied by reference TRBV15 and TRBJ2-1, is DAMVIQNPRYQVTQFGKPVTLSCSQTLNHNVMYWYQQKSSQAPKLLFHYYDKDFNNEADTPDNFQSRRPNTSFCFLDIRSPGLGDTAMYLCATSRGLAGANEQFFGPGTRLTVL.